This T cell receptor beta chain was observed in a study of T cell repertoires in cytomegalovirus infection. Overall study context: CMV infection together with matching HLA type was indicated by public TCR beta signatures.

This clonotype was counted many times. V lost 3 bases to trimming and J lost 8 bases; unmatched junction nucleotides: 17. The CDR3 has 19 residues. In germline, CDR1 is KGHDR, CDR2 SFDVKD. TCRdb fed the reads into MiXCR, producing one record per CDR3 protein. The sample includes 200,000 to 250,000 distinct CDR3 sequences, 22% of them seen just once. Material: CD8+ T cells from PBMCs. The rearrangement joins TRBV24-1 to TRBJ1-6; 8 positions agree with TRBD1. The origin of this receptor is a human donor in good health (CMV status not recorded). Some clones in this sample may be carry-over from other donors' samples. The CDR3 loop is CATSDLWDRTRDGDSPLHF. CDR3 coding DNA: TGTGCCACCAGTGATCTCTGGGACAGGACGAGAGACGGGGATTCACCCCTCCACTTT.